The 17 T cell receptor beta chains below all came from one sample that was sequenced in a study of cytomegalovirus exposure and HLA in healthy donors. Researchers ran the PCR with 60 Vbeta and 13 Jbeta primers. Sequencing used immunoSEQ multiplex PCR; TCRdb keeps in-frame clones, though not all of them. The sample comprises around 300,000 clones, roughly 70% of which are singletons, and about 2.1% rests with the top ten. The sample was PBMCs. Receptor source: a female donor in good health and CMV-seronegative.

This clone was found a few times. This chain joins TRBV7-9 and TRBJ2-7; TRBD1 matches at 9 bases. CDR1 and CDR2 (germline): SEHNR, FQNEAQ (reference sequence). The V gene end was trimmed by 4 bases and the J gene end by 1 base; junction bases not matched to a gene: 2. The CDR3 totals 14 residues. This CDR3 is CASSSGQGSYEQYF. The CDR3 DNA is TGTGCCAGCAGCTCCGGACAGGGGTCCTACGAGCAGTACTTC.

The V and J genes are TRBV2 and TRBJ2-2, with D perhaps matching TRBD1 (6 bases). The V gene's germline CDR1 is SNHLY and CDR2 FYNNEI. This CDR3 has 15 residues. V was pared by 6 bases and J by 1 base, with 12 bases between. This chain's CDR3 is CASRVGAGNTGELFF. CDR3 nucleotides: TGTGCCAGCAGGGTGGGGGCAGGGAACACCGGGGAGCTGTTTTTT.

The J gene is TRBJ2-7, the V gene TRBV7-9, with a weak D call TRBD1 (6 bases). CDR1 is SEHNR, CDR2 FQNEAQ, per germline (reference sequence). V gave up 0 bases and J gave up 6 bases, with 12 bases separating them. The CDR3 is 14 residues long. The CDR3 DNA follows: TGTGCCAGCAGCTTAGCGGGGGCTGGCGGCGAGCAGTACTTC. It encodes CASSLAGAGGEQYF.

The chain recombines TRBV7-3 with TRBJ2-1; D is undetermined. Germline V gene data show CDR1 as SGHTA and CDR2 as FQGTGA. Trimming cost V 7 bases and J 7 bases, with 8 bases left between them. The CDR3 totals 11 residues. CDR3 nucleotides: TGTGCCAGCACTTCCGGGAATGAGCAGTTCTTC. Its protein is CASTSGNEQFF.

The CDR3, as DNA: TGTGCCAGAAGCCGACTCCCCCGGACTAGCGGGAGGGGGGGAGAGACCCAGTACTTC. It yields the protein CARSRLPRTSGRGGETQYF. This chain connects TRBV5-3 to TRBJ2-5, with 15 bases that match TRBD2. TRBV5-3 is known as an ORF, though its function is uncertain. Trimming removed 4 bases from V and 4 bases from J; junction bases left unmatched: 14. The CDR3 covers 19 residues.

This clone was observed a handful of times. CDR3 loop: CASSVTGLAGGPGETQYF. In DNA, the CDR3 is TGTGCCAGCAGCGTGACGGGACTAGCGGGAGGGCCGGGAGAGACCCAGTACTTC. J is TRBJ2-5 and V is TRBV9; 16 nucleotides agree with TRBD2. Germline CDR1 and CDR2: SGDLS and YYNGEE. V lost 2 bases, J lost 4 bases, and 8 bases stayed unmatched. The CDR3 length is 18 residues.

The chain joins TRBV18 to TRBJ2-3, with D perhaps matching TRBD1 (6 bases). The V gene's germline CDR1 is KGHSH and CDR2 LQKENI. This CDR3 has 16 residues. The ends were cut back, 3 bases at V and 2 bases at J, with 15 bases in the middle. The DNA for the CDR3 is TGTGCCAGCTCACCCGGTACAGGGCAAAACACAGATACGCAGTATTTT. Protein: CASSPGTGQNTDTQYF. The full variable domain, rest sourced from reference TRBV18 and TRBJ2-3, is NAGVMQNPRHLVRRRGQEARLRCSPMKGHSHVYWYRQLPEEGLKFMVYLQKENIIDESGMPKERFSAEFPKEGPSILRIQQVVRGDSAAYFCASSPGTGQNTDTQYFGPGTRLTVL.

V gene TRBV9 combines with J gene TRBJ2-3, with D possibly being TRBD2 (5 bases). The ends were cut back, 2 bases at V and 1 base at J, with 5 bases in the middle. The CDR3 totals 13 residues. CDR1 is SGDLS and CDR2 is YYNGEE in the germline V gene. The CDR3 protein is CASSVSGTDTQYF. The CDR3 nucleotides are TGTGCCAGCAGCGTTAGCGGCACAGATACGCAGTATTTT.

This clone was counted once. The chain joins TRBV4-1 to TRBJ2-7; weak D call: TRBD1 (6 bases). There are 15 residues in the CDR3. The V end lost 3 bases, the J end lost 2 bases, and 14 bases lay between the germline ends. The germline V gene has CDR1 MGHRA and CDR2 YSYEKL. Written as DNA, the CDR3 is TGCGCCAGCAGCCAGCAAACAGGGACCCCCTACGAGCAGTACTTC. Translation gives CASSQQTGTPYEQYF.

This clone was detected only a few times. Other DNA sequences within the sample encode an identical CDR3. The chain links TRBV9 to TRBJ2-5, with TRBD2 matching 7 bases. The CDR3 consists of 16 residues. The junction had 6 bases not matched to a gene; V was cut back by 0 bases and J by 1 base. In germline, CDR1 is SGDLS, CDR2 YYNGEE. The CDR3 sequence: CASSVVGGGPQETQYF. CDR3 in DNA: TGTGCCAGCAGCGTAGTTGGGGGAGGGCCCCAAGAGACCCAGTACTTC.

The chain is built from TRBV4-1 and TRBJ2-6, with D possibly being TRBD1 (5 bases). V lost 4 bases and J 2 bases, leaving 15 bases between the germline ends. In germline, CDR1 is MGHRA, CDR2 YSYEKL. This CDR3 has 17 residues. CDR3: CASSLRDLRAGANVLTF. The CDR3 nucleotides read TGCGCCAGCAGCCTCAGGGATTTAAGGGCTGGGGCCAACGTCCTGACTTTC.

This chain links TRBV11-3 with TRBJ2-5; TRBD2 matches at 8 bases. The assigned J gene may be wrong: the sequence end matches TRBJ2-7 better. This CDR3 spans 16 amino acids. Germline V lookup: CDR1 SGHNT, CDR2 YENEEA. CDR3 residues: CASSLGLLAGPYEQYF. The CDR3 nucleotides read TGTGCCAGCAGCTTAGGCTTGCTAGCGGGCCCGTACGAGCAGTACTTC.

The chain carries TRBV27 and TRBJ2-7; D remains unclear. V lost 5 bases and J lost 0, with 8 bases in between. This CDR3 comprises 13 residues. Germline CDR1 MNHEY, CDR2 SMNVEV (reference sequence). The CDR3 sequence is CASSPSFSYEQYF. The DNA of the CDR3 is TGTGCCAGCAGTCCCAGTTTCTCCTACGAGCAGTACTTC.

The table lists this clone with a few counts. V and J are TRBV14 and TRBJ2-1; 8 positions match TRBD2. CDR1 is SGHDN and CDR2 is FVKESK in the germline V gene. The V segment lost 2 bases and the J segment 0 bases; nucleotides outside the gene matches: 9. The CDR3 spans 18 residues. CDR3 region: CASSQRKGSGISYNEQFF. CDR3 sequence (DNA): TGTGCCAGCAGCCAACGGAAAGGTAGCGGGATCTCCTACAATGAGCAGTTCTTC.

V gene TRBV5-1 combines with J gene TRBJ2-7; D call uncertain. V gave up 3 bases and J gave up 4 bases, with 11 bases separating them. The CDR3 length is 13 residues. The germline gives CDR1 SGHRS, CDR2 YFSETQ. The CDR3 protein is CASSSDSGYEQYF. CDR3 DNA sequence: TGCGCCAGCAGCTCCGATTCGGGTTACGAGCAGTACTTC.

The table lists this clone with a few counts. V usage is TRBV5-1 and J usage is TRBJ1-2, with 7 positions matching TRBD1. This CDR3 is 19 amino acids long. CDR1 and CDR2 (germline): SGHRS, YFSETQ. V gave up 1 base and J gave up 2 bases; unmatched junction bases: 17. The CDR3 is CASSLPRSSGGRSNYGYTF. CDR3 coding DNA: TGCGCCAGCAGCTTGCCGCGTTCGTCAGGGGGTCGATCGAACTATGGCTACACCTTC.

The J gene is TRBJ2-4, the V gene TRBV5-6, with 10 bases that match TRBD1. Trimming removed 0 bases from V and 7 bases from J; junction bases left unmatched: 4. The V gene's germline CDR1 is SGHDT and CDR2 YYEEEE. The CDR3 extends over 15 amino acids. CDR3 DNA sequence: TGTGCCAGCAGCTTGGGGGACAGGGGTAGGAACATTCAGTACTTC. Its protein is CASSLGDRGRNIQYF.